This T cell receptor (beta chain) is from a study of blood T cells in healthy people across ages. Study results and limitations: Long-lived donors exceeded aged donors in naive CD4+ cells and diversity.

Total RNA was isolated from each sample in quantities of at least 5 micrograms. Germline V gives CDR1 SGHVS, CDR2 FQNEAQ. This CDR3 contains 15 residues. About this clonotype: What it recognizes is unknown.

The second PCR ran roughly 7 to 12 cycles with a sample-barcoded 5' primer and J-beta primers. Via MiXCR, TCRdb re-called the 5' RACE reads, giving one row per CDR3 protein. The sample yields about 970,000 distinct CDR3 sequences, approximately 50% seen once. The specimen was blood. The V call is TRBV7-8, the J call TRBJ2-5, with TRBD1 identical over 8 bases. The tail of the sequence fits TRBJ2-7 better, so the J call may be wrong. This receptor was obtained from a woman aged 55-69 years in good health. DNA of the CDR3: TGTGCCAGCAGCCCACCGGGACAGGCCAGTTACGAGCAGTACTTC. Amino acid sequence: CASSPPGQASYEQYF.